Included here is one T cell receptor (beta chain) sequence, with context. The antigen remains unidentified. Libraries were made from TCR beta cDNA, and they carried unique molecular identifiers. Each sample of roughly 0.95 to 10 million input T cells yielded around 500,000 cDNA molecules, so each molecule approximated one T cell. Using its own MiXCR run on the PCR reads, TCRdb lists one record per CDR3 protein. The sample holds 600,000 to 750,000 distinct CDR3 sequences; roughly three fifths are singletons and the top ten take approximately 11%. The V end was cut by 2 bases, the J end by 4 bases, with 11 bases between. CDR1 SGHTA and CDR2 FQGNSA come from the germline V gene. The CDR3 consists of 14 residues. This entry is derived from a study of post-analysis software for immune sequencing data. Study information: In terms of disease course, relapsing-remitting, secondary progressive and progressive-relapsing multiple sclerosis were included. Study outcomes and limitations: The study found TRBV5-6, TRBV5-1 and TRBV20-1 among roughly 5 TRBV segments more frequent in patients than controls. Samples from a shared batch, those prepared together, strongly co-clustered by F measure. Controls had significantly higher normalized Chao1 diversity than multiple sclerosis patients.

The genes are TRBV7-2 and TRBJ1-2; D may be TRBD1 (6 bases). This clonotype originated in a girl aged 2 to 10 with multiple sclerosis. What was sequenced was blood. The CDR3 DNA follows: TGTGCCAGCAGCTTATTTGGCAGGGGCTATGGCTACACCTTC. Encoded protein: CASSLFGRGYGYTF.